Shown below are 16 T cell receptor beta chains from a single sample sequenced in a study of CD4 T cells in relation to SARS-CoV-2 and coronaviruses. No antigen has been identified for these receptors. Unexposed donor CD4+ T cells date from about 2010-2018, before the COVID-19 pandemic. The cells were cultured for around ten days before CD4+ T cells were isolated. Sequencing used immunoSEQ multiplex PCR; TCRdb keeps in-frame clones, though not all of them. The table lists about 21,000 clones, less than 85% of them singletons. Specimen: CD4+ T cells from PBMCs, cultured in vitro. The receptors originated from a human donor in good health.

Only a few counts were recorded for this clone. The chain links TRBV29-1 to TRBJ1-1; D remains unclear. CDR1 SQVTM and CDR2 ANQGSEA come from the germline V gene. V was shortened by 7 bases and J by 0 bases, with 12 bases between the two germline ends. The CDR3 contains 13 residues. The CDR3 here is CSAEVNMNTEAFF. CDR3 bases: TGCAGCGCTGAGGTTAACATGAACACTGAAGCTTTCTTT.

The CDR3 reads CASSQRQGGQPQHF. CDR3 nucleotide sequence: TGCGCCAGCAGCCAGAGACAGGGCGGTCAGCCCCAGCATTTT. The J gene is TRBJ1-5, the V gene TRBV4-1; 7 positions match TRBD1. The ends lost 3 bases at V and 6 bases at J; junction bases unmatched: 5. This CDR3 contains 14 residues. Germline CDR1 reads MGHRA; CDR2 reads YSYEKL.

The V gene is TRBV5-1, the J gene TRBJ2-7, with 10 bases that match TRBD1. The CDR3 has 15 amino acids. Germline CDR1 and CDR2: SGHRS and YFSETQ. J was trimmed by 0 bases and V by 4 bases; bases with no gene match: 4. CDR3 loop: CASSEGQGSSYEQYF. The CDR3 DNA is TGCGCCAGCAGCGAGGGACAGGGGAGCTCCTACGAGCAGTACTTC.

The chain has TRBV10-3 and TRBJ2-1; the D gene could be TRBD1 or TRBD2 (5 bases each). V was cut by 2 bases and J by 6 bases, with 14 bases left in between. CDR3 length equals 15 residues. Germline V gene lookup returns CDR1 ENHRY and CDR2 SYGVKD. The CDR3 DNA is TGTGCCATCAGTGAGGATGAGGGGTGGGGCAATGAGCAGTTCTTC. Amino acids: CAISEDEGWGNEQFF.

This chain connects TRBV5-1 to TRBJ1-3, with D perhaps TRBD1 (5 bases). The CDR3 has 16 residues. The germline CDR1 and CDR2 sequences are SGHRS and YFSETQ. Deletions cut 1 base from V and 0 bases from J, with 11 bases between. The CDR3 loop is CASSLSDTRSGNTIYF. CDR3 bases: TGCGCCAGCAGCTTGTCGGACACCCGCTCTGGAAACACCATATATTTT.

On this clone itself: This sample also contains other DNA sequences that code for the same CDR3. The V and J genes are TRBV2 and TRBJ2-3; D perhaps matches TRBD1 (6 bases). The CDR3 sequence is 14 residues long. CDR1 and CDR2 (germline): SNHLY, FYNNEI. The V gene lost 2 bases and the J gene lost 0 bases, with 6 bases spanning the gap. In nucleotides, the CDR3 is TGTGCCAGCAGTGAACAGGGGAGCACAGATACGCAGTATTTT. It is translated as CASSEQGSTDTQYF.

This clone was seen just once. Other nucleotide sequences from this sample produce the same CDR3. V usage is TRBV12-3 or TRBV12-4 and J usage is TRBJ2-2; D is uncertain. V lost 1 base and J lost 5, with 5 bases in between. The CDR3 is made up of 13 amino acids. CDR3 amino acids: CASSLGVTGELFF. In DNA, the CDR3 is TGTGCCAGCAGTTTAGGGGTGACCGGGGAGCTGTTTTTT.

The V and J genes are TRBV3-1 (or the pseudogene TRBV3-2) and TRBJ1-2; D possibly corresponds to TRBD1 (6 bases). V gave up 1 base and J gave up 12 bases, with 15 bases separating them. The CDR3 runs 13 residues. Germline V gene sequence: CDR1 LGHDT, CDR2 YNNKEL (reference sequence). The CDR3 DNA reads TGTGCCAGCAGCCAAGGCGGAGGGGGAATCAACACCTTC. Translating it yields CASSQGGGGINTF.

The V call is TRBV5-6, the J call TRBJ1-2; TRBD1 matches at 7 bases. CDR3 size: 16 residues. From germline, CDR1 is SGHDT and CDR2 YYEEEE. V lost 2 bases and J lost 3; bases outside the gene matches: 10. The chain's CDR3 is CASSFTTGSGYYGYTF. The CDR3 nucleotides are TGTGCCAGCAGCTTCACGACAGGGTCAGGCTACTATGGCTACACCTTC.

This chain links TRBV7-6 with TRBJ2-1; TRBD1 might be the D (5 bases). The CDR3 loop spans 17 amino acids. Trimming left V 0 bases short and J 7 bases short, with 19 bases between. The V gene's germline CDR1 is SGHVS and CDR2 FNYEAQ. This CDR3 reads CASSLAIWTKLYNEQFF. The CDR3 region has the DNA TGTGCCAGCAGCTTAGCCATCTGGACAAAGCTATATAATGAGCAGTTCTTC.

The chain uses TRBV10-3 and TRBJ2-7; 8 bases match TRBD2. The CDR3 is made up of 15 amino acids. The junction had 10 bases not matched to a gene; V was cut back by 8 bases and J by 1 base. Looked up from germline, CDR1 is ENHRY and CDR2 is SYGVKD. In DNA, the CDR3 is TGTGCCATCTCTTATACGGGACTAGATTCCTACGAGCAGTACTTC. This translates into CAISYTGLDSYEQYF.

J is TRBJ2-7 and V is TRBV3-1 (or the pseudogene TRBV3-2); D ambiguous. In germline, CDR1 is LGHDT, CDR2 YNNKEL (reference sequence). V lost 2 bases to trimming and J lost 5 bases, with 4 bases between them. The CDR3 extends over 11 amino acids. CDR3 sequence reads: CASSQLHEQYF. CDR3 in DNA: TGTGCCAGCAGCCAACTTCACGAGCAGTACTTC.

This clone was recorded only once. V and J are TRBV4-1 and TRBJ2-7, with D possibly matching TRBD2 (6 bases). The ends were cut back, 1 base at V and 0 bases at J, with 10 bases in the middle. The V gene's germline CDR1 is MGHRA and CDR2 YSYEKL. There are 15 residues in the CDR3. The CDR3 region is CASSQGRDLSYEQYF. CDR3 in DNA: TGCGCCAGCAGCCAAGGGCGGGATCTCTCCTACGAGCAGTACTTC.

CDR3 in amino acids: CASSIGTNFNEQYF. DNA for the CDR3: TGCGCCAGCAGCATCGGGACCAATTTCAACGAGCAGTACTTC. The rearrangement uses TRBV5-1 and TRBJ2-7; the D gene could be TRBD1 or TRBD2 (5 bases each). Germline V gene sequence: CDR1 SGHRS, CDR2 YFSETQ. This CDR3 has 14 amino acids. V lost 4 bases and J 5 bases, leaving 16 bases between the germline ends.

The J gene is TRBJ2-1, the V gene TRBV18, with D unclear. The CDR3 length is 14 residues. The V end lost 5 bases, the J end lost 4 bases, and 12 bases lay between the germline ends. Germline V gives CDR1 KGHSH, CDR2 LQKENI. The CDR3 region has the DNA TGTGCCAGCTCAGTCAACAGCGCGTACAATGAGCAGTTCTTC. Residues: CASSVNSAYNEQFF.

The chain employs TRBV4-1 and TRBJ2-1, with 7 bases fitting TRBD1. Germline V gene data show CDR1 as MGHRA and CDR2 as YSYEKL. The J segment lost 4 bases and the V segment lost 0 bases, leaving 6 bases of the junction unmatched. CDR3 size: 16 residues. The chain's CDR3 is CASSQDHGTEYNEQFF. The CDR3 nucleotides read TGCGCCAGCAGCCAAGATCACGGGACAGAATACAATGAGCAGTTCTTC.